Sequencing of this TCR beta chain was carried out in a study of OX40 agonist ivuxolimab in advanced cancers. About the study: Patients receiving dose escalation had hepatocellular carcinoma, melanoma, renal cell or head and neck cancer. Study outcomes and limitations: Circulating CD4+ and CD8+ T cells showed clonal expansion by week 6 at 0.1 to 3.0 mg/kg. A proportion of nonresponders additionally exhibited low normalized T-cell clonal expansion.

With respect to this clone: No antigen is known for it.

V trimming: 7 bases; J trimming: 14 bases; junction bases outside the gene matches: 14. The CDR3 has 14 amino acids. The germline V gene encodes CDR1 SNHLY and CDR2 FYNNEI. The data were produced by immunoSEQ multiplex PCR, yet TCRdb's version contains in-frame clones alone and is incomplete. The sample contains tens of thousands of clones, roughly 78% of which appear only once. This receptor was obtained from an adult with an advanced solid tumor such as melanoma, head and neck, liver or kidney cancer. This specimen consisted of CD4+ or CD8+ T cells sorted from blood, obtained in a trial of the OX40 agonist ivuxolimab. The genes are TRBV2 and TRBJ1-6; 7 bases map to TRBD1. The CDR3 loop reads CASIDPGGYSSLHF. The CDR3 DNA follows: TGTGCCAGCATAGATCCAGGGGGGTACTCTTCCCTCCACTTT.